Following are 23 T cell receptor beta chains from one sample sequenced in a study of spatial heterogeneity in lung cancer. TCRdb redid the calling of the 5' RACE reads with MiXCR, one entry per CDR3 protein. The top ten hold roughly 26% of the sample, which has around 25,000 distinct CDR3 sequences, 5.4% seen once. Time point noted: blood at routine non-recurrence follow-up after resection. The sample here was PBMCs, taken at follow-up. These receptors were obtained from a female donor with early-stage non-small cell lung cancer.

This clonotype showed up many times. J is TRBJ2-5 and V is TRBV20-1; 16 positions agree with TRBD2. CDR1 and CDR2 (germline): DFQATT, SNEGSKA (reference sequence). This CDR3 contains 16 residues. After removal of 4 bases from V and 4 bases from J, the junction contained 6 bases not matched to a gene. CDR3 sequence: CSAIGTSGRAGETQYF. The CDR3 nucleotides are TGCAGTGCTATCGGGACTAGCGGGAGGGCCGGAGAGACCCAGTACTTC.

This clonotype was recorded at least ten times. This chain uses TRBV6-2 or TRBV6-3 with TRBJ2-3; D unresolved. Trimming removed 0 bases at V and 2 bases at J, with 3 bases between. Germline values: CDR1 MNHEY, CDR2 SVGEGT. The CDR3 consists of 13 residues. CDR3 coding DNA: TGTGCCAGCAGTTACTCGACCACAGATACGCAGTATTTT. It specifies CASSYSTTDTQYF.

V is TRBV18 and J is TRBJ2-6; perhaps D is TRBD1 or TRBD2 (7 bases each). CDR3 length: 16 amino acids. Trimming took 5 bases from V and 2 from J, leaving 13 bases between them. Germline loops: CDR1 KGHSH, CDR2 LQKENI. CDR3 in amino acids: CASSLQGRAGANVLTF. CDR3 in DNA: TGTGCCAGCTCATTACAGGGGAGGGCTGGGGCCAACGTCCTGACTTTC.

This clonotype showed up many times. The V and J genes are TRBV7-2 and TRBJ1-5; no clear D gene. V dropped 2 bases and J dropped 0 bases, with 11 bases sitting between them. Per germline, CDR1 SGHTA and CDR2 FQGNSA. The CDR3 runs 16 residues. The CDR3 DNA follows: TGTGCCAGCAGCTTAATGGGAGGAGATAGCAATCAGCCCCAGCATTTT. Translation gives CASSLMGGDSNQPQHF.

This clonotype appeared many times. This sequence joins TRBV28 and TRBJ2-1; TRBD2 agrees at 11 bases. The CDR3 is 15 residues long. Unmatched junction bases numbered 8, after V lost 5 bases and J lost 8 bases. Germline CDR1 and CDR2: MDHEN and SYDVKM. The CDR3 here is CASSVPGLAAYEQFF. The CDR3 DNA follows: TGTGCCAGCAGTGTACCGGGACTAGCGGCGTATGAGCAGTTCTTC.

This clonotype was detected ten times or more. V usage is TRBV6-1 and J usage is TRBJ2-7; possibly TRBD1 or TRBD2 for D (5 bases each). Germline CDR1 is MNHNS and CDR2 is SASEGT. The CDR3 runs to 15 residues. Trimming removed 3 bases at V and 2 bases at J, with 14 bases between. This CDR3 reads CASSDEGRSTYEQYF. CDR3 DNA: TGTGCCAGCAGTGATGAGGGACGGTCAACCTACGAGCAGTACTTC.

This clonotype was counted only a few times. The genes are TRBV11-2 and TRBJ2-1, with TRBD2 identical over 8 bases. Germline CDR1 reads SGHAT; CDR2 reads FQNNGV. V lost 2 bases to trimming and J lost 0 bases; unmatched junction nucleotides: 6. The CDR3 covers 17 residues. CDR3 DNA sequence: TGTGCCAGCAGCTTAAGGCGGGAGGTCAGCTCCTACAATGAGCAGTTCTTC. Protein sequence: CASSLRREVSSYNEQFF.

This clonotype was counted between two and nine times. This chain connects TRBV5-1 to TRBJ2-5, with 9 bases aligning to TRBD1. Trimming cost V 2 bases and J 5 bases; bases outside gene matches: 10. Looked up from germline, CDR1 is SGHRS and CDR2 is YFSETQ. This CDR3 has 16 amino acids. The CDR3: CASSFTGTGIEETQYF. In nucleotides, the CDR3 is TGCGCCAGCAGCTTCACCGGGACAGGGATTGAGGAGACCCAGTACTTC.

This clonotype was recorded at least ten times. Here the CDR3 reads CASSLLLGEGTEAFF. CDR3 coding DNA: TGTGCCAGCAGTTTATTATTAGGGGAAGGCACTGAAGCTTTCTTT. V and J are TRBV27 and TRBJ1-1, with a possible D match to TRBD1 (5 bases). The CDR3 length is 15 residues. The germline V gene has CDR1 MNHEY and CDR2 SMNVEV (reference sequence). V was cut by 1 base and J by 4 bases, with 13 bases left in between.

This clonotype was recorded at least ten times. The genes are TRBV28 and TRBJ2-3, with D possibly TRBD1 on 5 matching bases. Between the trimmed V and J ends, which lost 10 bases and 0 bases, there was a span of 14 bases. Germline V gives CDR1 MDHEN, CDR2 SYDVKM. The CDR3 contains 14 residues. The CDR3 DNA follows: TGTGCCAAGGGGCCCCTCCGGAGCACAGATACGCAGTATTTT. It codes for CAKGPLRSTDTQYF.

There are many counts of this clonotype. V gene TRBV2 combines with J gene TRBJ2-1; TRBD1 aligns across 7 bases. CDR3 size: 13 residues. Losses at the gene ends were 6 bases for V and 4 bases for J; bases not matched to a gene: 3. Germline V lookup: CDR1 SNHLY, CDR2 FYNNEI. CDR3 DNA: TGTGCCAGCAGCCCGGGACAGTACAATGAGCAGTTCTTC. This encodes CASSPGQYNEQFF.

This clonotype showed up just a few times. This sequence joins TRBV20-1 and TRBJ2-4; D remains ambiguous. The CDR3 runs to 11 residues. The germline gives CDR1 DFQATT, CDR2 SNEGSKA (reference sequence). Trimming cost V 5 bases and J 3 bases, with 5 bases left between them. The CDR3 loop is CSASYKNIQYF. The CDR3 DNA sequence: TGCAGTGCTTCGTACAAAAACATTCAGTACTTC.

The chain has TRBV28 and TRBJ2-7, with D possibly TRBD1 on 6 matching bases. This CDR3 spans 14 amino acids. V shed 6 bases and J shed 6 bases, with 18 bases lying between them. The germline V gene encodes CDR1 MDHEN and CDR2 SYDVKM. The CDR3 spells CASSPTLTGIEQYF. DNA of the CDR3: TGTGCCAGCAGCCCAACCCTCACAGGGATCGAGCAGTACTTC.

This clonotype was found a few times. The gene calls are TRBV6-2 or TRBV6-3 and TRBJ1-1; the D is unclear. The germline CDR1 and CDR2 sequences are MNHEY and SVGEGT. This CDR3 has 14 residues. The V gene lost 0 bases and the J gene lost 7 bases, with 12 bases spanning the gap. CDR3: CASSYSNSKNEAFF. CDR3 DNA sequence: TGTGCCAGCAGTTACTCGAACAGTAAAAATGAAGCTTTCTTT.

This clonotype was observed at least ten times. The chain carries TRBV7-9 and TRBJ2-5; TRBD1 agrees at 8 bases. V lost 1 base, J lost 4 bases, and 5 bases stayed unmatched. This CDR3 spans 15 amino acids. From germline, CDR1 is SEHNR and CDR2 FQNEAQ (reference sequence). The CDR3 bases are TGTGCCAGCAGCTTAGTCGGACAGGGTACAGAGACCCAGTACTTC. It encodes CASSLVGQGTETQYF. The complete variable domain, with remaining parts taken from reference TRBV7-9 and TRBJ2-5, reads DTGVSQNPRHKITKRGQNVTFRCDPISEHNRLYWYRQTLGQGPEFLTYFQNEAQLEKSRLLSDRFSAERPKGSFSTLEIQRTEQGDSAMYLCASSLVGQGTETQYFGPGTRLLVL.

This clonotype came up many times. J is TRBJ1-2 and V is TRBV7-2; 7 bases align to TRBD1. CDR3 length equals 16 residues. Germline CDR1 and CDR2: SGHTA and FQGNSA. V was clipped by 2 bases and J by 1 base; unmatched bases: 7. The CDR3 protein is CASSLTGTAINYGYTF. Here the CDR3 DNA reads TGTGCCAGCAGCTTAACAGGGACAGCAATTAACTATGGCTACACCTTC.

Ten or more counts support this clonotype. J is TRBJ1-2 and V is TRBV7-2, with 7 nucleotides matching TRBD1. The CDR3 runs 14 residues. J lost 8 bases, V lost 1 base, and 7 bases had no gene match. Germline CDR1 SGHTA, CDR2 FQGNSA. The chain's CDR3 is CASSLGQGDRGYTF. CDR3 bases: TGTGCCAGCAGCTTAGGACAGGGTGACCGCGGCTACACCTTC.

The chain carries TRBV5-1 and TRBJ1-4; D might be TRBD1 (5 bases). The CDR3 runs to 15 residues. V dropped 1 base and J dropped 2 bases, with 9 bases sitting between them. CDR1 is SGHRS and CDR2 is YFSETQ in the germline V gene. Written as DNA, the CDR3 is TGCGCCAGCAGCTTGAATCAGGGTACTAATGAAAAACTGTTTTTT. It yields the protein CASSLNQGTNEKLFF.

This clonotype has a handful of counts. The chain has TRBV7-3 and TRBJ2-1, with 9 bases aligning to TRBD1. Germline CDR1 reads SGHTA; CDR2 reads FQGTGA. The CDR3 runs to 13 residues. V lost 1 base and J lost 9; bases outside the gene matches: 1. CDR3 coding DNA: TGTGCCAGCAGCTTAAGACAGGGGGGTGAGCAGTTCTTC. Translating gives CASSLRQGGEQFF.

The rearrangement uses TRBV10-3 and TRBJ1-5; the D is unclear. Germline loops: CDR1 ENHRY, CDR2 SYGVKD. V lost 4 bases and J lost 5, with 9 bases in between. CDR3 size: 13 residues. As DNA, the CDR3 is TGTGCCATCAGTGGGGGATGGGATCAGCCCCAGCATTTT. Amino acids: CAISGGWDQPQHF.

V gene TRBV20-1 combines with J gene TRBJ2-1; 8 bases match TRBD2. Germline V gene lookup returns CDR1 DFQATT and CDR2 SNEGSKA (reference sequence). The length of the CDR3 is 16 residues. The J segment lost 0 bases and the V segment lost 6 bases, leaving 10 bases of the junction unmatched. The CDR3 DNA sequence: TGCAGTGCCATAAATATAGCGGGGAGCTCCTACAATGAGCAGTTCTTC. Its translation is CSAINIAGSSYNEQFF.

This clonotype has a count of ten or more. The chain links TRBV6-2 or TRBV6-3 to TRBJ2-2; TRBD2 aligns across 13 bases. Looked up from germline, CDR1 is MNHEY and CDR2 is SVGEGT. The CDR3 sequence is 18 residues long. J gave up 3 bases and V 4 bases, and 8 bases lay outside the gene matches. The CDR3 nucleotides are TGTGCCAGCAGTTCCCGGGGACTAGCGGGACGGGACACCGGGGAGCTGTTTTTT. Protein sequence: CASSSRGLAGRDTGELFF.

This clonotype was seen ten or more times. The chain is built from TRBV7-2 and TRBJ2-1; 8 bases are shared with TRBD2. The CDR3 runs to 14 residues. V shed 7 bases and J 7 bases; nucleotides not matched to a gene: 9. Germline V CDR1 and CDR2: SGHTA, FQGNSA. In DNA form, the CDR3 reads TGTGCCAGCACCCTCGGGCGGGAGGCGAATGAGCAGTTCTTC. It specifies CASTLGREANEQFF.